Below, 14 T cell receptor beta chains from the same sample are listed, as sequenced in a study of graft-versus-host responses after intestinal transplantation. Their cognate antigens are unknown. The method was immunoSEQ multiplex PCR; TCRdb's version includes in-frame clones alone and lacks a portion of them. The table shows fewer than 120,000 clones, with approximately 92% occurring only once. The sample in question was unstimulated CD8+ T cells sorted from spleen or lymph node cells, obtained before intestinal transplant. These receptors all stem from a human donor who received an intestinal transplant.

The genes are TRBV7-6 and TRBJ2-7; TRBD2 matches at 13 bases. The trim removed 0 bases at V and 2 bases at J, leaving 1 base unmatched. In germline, CDR1 is SGHVS, CDR2 FNYEAQ. This CDR3 region has 16 residues. CDR3: CASSLAGTSGAYEQYF. The DNA of the CDR3 is TGTGCCAGCAGCTTAGCCGGGACTAGCGGGGCCTACGAGCAGTACTTC.

This sequence joins TRBV5-1 and TRBJ2-7; perhaps TRBD1 as D (6 bases). Germline V gene sequence: CDR1 SGHRS, CDR2 YFSETQ. The CDR3 spans 15 residues. The V and J ends lost 0 bases and 3 bases respectively, with 13 bases between them. The CDR3 DNA follows: TGCGCCAGCAGCTTGGAGGGGGTAGAGTTCTACGAGCAGTACTTC. This codes for CASSLEGVEFYEQYF.

The chain carries TRBV28 and TRBJ1-4; 8 nucleotides align to TRBD1. V trimming: 7 bases; J trimming: 6 bases; junction bases outside the gene matches: 10. In germline, CDR1 is MDHEN, CDR2 SYDVKM. The CDR3 sequence is 15 residues long. CDR3 nucleotides: TGTGCCAGCACCGCGCAGGGGGCGATGGATGAAAAACTGTTTTTT. It translates to CASTAQGAMDEKLFF.

V gene TRBV10-1 combines with J gene TRBJ1-1; D remains unclear. CDR3 size: 13 residues. Germline CDR1 is WNHNN and CDR2 is SYGVQD (reference sequence). Trimming pared 4 bases from V and 2 bases from J, leaving 8 bases between. The CDR3 DNA is TGCGCCAGCAGTGGCGGGCCAAACACTGAAGCTTTCTTT. This translates into CASSGGPNTEAFF.

In nucleotides, the CDR3 is TGTGCCTGGGACTTGTGGGCTAGCGGGCGCGAAGAGACCCAGTACTTC. It is translated as CAWDLWASGREETQYF. The chain has TRBV30 and TRBJ2-5; 8 nucleotides match TRBD2. CDR3 length: 16 amino acids. Unmatched junction bases numbered 14, after V lost 5 bases and J lost 3 bases. The germline V gene encodes CDR1 GTSNPN and CDR2 SVGIG (reference sequence). Full variable domain (missing parts from reference TRBV30 and TRBJ2-5): SQTIHQWPATLVQPVGSPLSLECTVEGTSNPNLYWYRQAAGRGLQLLFYSVGIGQISSEVPQNLSASRPQDRQFILSSKKLLLSDSGFYLCAWDLWASGREETQYFGPGTRLLVL.

This chain uses TRBV19 with TRBJ1-1; tentative D call: TRBD1 (5 bases). The CDR3 totals 14 residues. Germline loops: CDR1 LNHDA, CDR2 SQIVND (reference sequence). The V and J ends lost 7 bases and 7 bases respectively, with 19 bases between them. Here the CDR3 reads CASTTLRGAGEAFF. CDR3 bases: TGTGCCAGTACCACCCTAAGGGGCGCGGGTGAAGCTTTCTTT.

In its sample, this clone was seen once. The V gene is TRBV7-9, the J gene TRBJ2-1, with 9 nucleotides matching TRBD2. V dropped 2 bases and J dropped 3; count of bases not matched to a gene: 8. Germline loops: CDR1 SEHNR, CDR2 FQNEAQ (reference sequence). The CDR3 runs 17 residues. CDR3 loop: CASSLFAGGIGYNEQFF. In DNA form, the CDR3 reads TGTGCCAGCAGCTTATTCGCGGGAGGGATCGGCTACAATGAGCAGTTCTTC. Full variable domain (outside the CDR3, taken from reference TRBV7-9 and TRBJ2-1): DTGVSQNPRHKITKRGQNVTFRCDPISEHNRLYWYRQTLGQGPEFLTYFQNEAQLEKSRLLSDRFSAERPKGSFSTLEIQRTEQGDSAMYLCASSLFAGGIGYNEQFFGPGTRLTVL.

In this sample, this clone turned up once. The rearrangement links TRBV7-9 to TRBJ2-3, with D perhaps matching TRBD2 (5 bases). V was clipped by 0 bases and J by 3 bases, with 10 bases between them. The CDR3 spans 15 residues. Looked up from germline, CDR1 is SEHNR and CDR2 is FQNEAQ (reference sequence). The CDR3 region has the DNA TGTGCCAGCAGCTTAGCTTTGAGGGCAACAGATACGCAGTATTTT. Translated: CASSLALRATDTQYF.

This chain connects TRBV9 to TRBJ2-3; no reliable D call. The CDR3 spans 12 residues. Per the germline V gene, CDR1 is SGDLS and CDR2 is YYNGEE. V lost 4 bases to trimming and J lost 4 bases, with 7 bases between them. In DNA, the CDR3 is TGTGCCAGCAGCCCACATTCAGATACGCAGTATTTT. Translation gives CASSPHSDTQYF.

The CDR3 sequence is CASSIGVVVTGELFF. Written as DNA, the CDR3 is TGTGCCAGTAGTATTGGGGTTGTCGTAACCGGGGAGCTGTTTTTT. This chain links TRBV19 with TRBJ2-2; no firm D call. V was shortened by 3 bases and J by 5 bases, with 13 bases between the two germline ends. This CDR3 comprises 15 residues. Germline V CDR1 and CDR2: LNHDA, SQIVND (reference sequence).

CDR3 DNA sequence: TGTGCCAGTAGGGACAGGACTAGCGGGAGCTATAGCCCGTTCTTC. The encoded protein is CASRDRTSGSYSPFF. J is TRBJ2-1 and V is TRBV19, with 13 bases that match TRBD2. Per germline, CDR1 LNHDA and CDR2 SQIVND (reference sequence). V gave up 6 bases and J gave up 15 bases; unmatched junction bases: 14. The CDR3 is 15 amino acids. Complete variable domain (other parts from reference TRBV19 and TRBJ2-1): DGGITQSPKYLFRKEGQNVTLSCEQNLNHDAMYWYRQDPGQGLRLIYYSQIVNDFQKGDIAEGYSVSREKKESFPLTVTSAQKNPTAFYLCASRDRTSGSYSPFFGPGTRLTVL.

The V gene is TRBV30, the J gene TRBJ2-2; no firm D call. The CDR3 has 13 amino acids. The germline V gene encodes CDR1 GTSNPN and CDR2 SVGIG (reference sequence). V was shortened by 0 bases and J by 2 bases, with 4 bases between the two germline ends. Here the CDR3 reads CAWSVGNTGELFF. For the CDR3, the DNA is TGTGCCTGGAGTGTGGGAAACACCGGGGAGCTGTTTTTT. Full variable domain (outside the CDR3, taken from reference TRBV30 and TRBJ2-2): SQTIHQWPATLVQPVGSPLSLECTVEGTSNPNLYWYRQAAGRGLQLLFYSVGIGQISSEVPQNLSASRPQDRQFILSSKKLLLSDSGFYLCAWSVGNTGELFFGEGSRLTVL.

V usage is TRBV4-1 and J usage is TRBJ2-5; TRBD2 might be the D (6 bases). The CDR3 is 13 amino acids. CDR1 and CDR2 from the germline V gene are MGHRA and YSYEKL. Between the trimmed V and J ends, which lost 4 bases and 3 bases, there was a span of 9 bases. In DNA form, the CDR3 reads TGCGCCAGCAGCCGGGAGGCCGAAGAGACCCAGTACTTC. Protein product: CASSREAEETQYF.

The rearrangement links TRBV30 to TRBJ2-5, with 10 bases aligning to TRBD2. V shed 7 bases and J 9 bases; nucleotides not matched to a gene: 11. The CDR3 extends over 13 amino acids. Germline V CDR1 and CDR2: GTSNPN, SVGIG (reference sequence). The CDR3 nucleotides are TGTGCCTTCTTAGGACTAGCGGTAGGGGCCCAGTACTTC. It translates to CAFLGLAVGAQYF.